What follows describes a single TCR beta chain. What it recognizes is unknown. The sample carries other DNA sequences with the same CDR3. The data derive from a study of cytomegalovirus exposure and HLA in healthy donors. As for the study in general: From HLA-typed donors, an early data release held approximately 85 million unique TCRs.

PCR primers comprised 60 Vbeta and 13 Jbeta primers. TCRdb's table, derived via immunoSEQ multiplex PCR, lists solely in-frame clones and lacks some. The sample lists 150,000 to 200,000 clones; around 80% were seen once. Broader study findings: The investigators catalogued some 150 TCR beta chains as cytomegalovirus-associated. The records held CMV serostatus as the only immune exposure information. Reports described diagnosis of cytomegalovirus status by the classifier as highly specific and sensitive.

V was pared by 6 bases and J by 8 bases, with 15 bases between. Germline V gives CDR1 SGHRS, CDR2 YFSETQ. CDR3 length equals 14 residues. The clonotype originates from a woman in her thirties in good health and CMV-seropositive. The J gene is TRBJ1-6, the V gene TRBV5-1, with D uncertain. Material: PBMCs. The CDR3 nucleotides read TGCGCCAGCATGGCGAGGCCAGCAGATTCACCCCTCCACTTT. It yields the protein CASMARPADSPLHF.